Sequencing of this TCR beta chain was carried out in a study of vaccination and CD4 T cells after COVID-19. Broader study findings: Median counts of SARS-CoV-2-reactive clonotypes increased from approximately 21 to 40; this difference was not significant.

Treatment defined: roughly 10-day PBMC culture with coronavirus spike peptide pools or control peptides (ViraFEST assay). J lost 6 bases, V lost 5 bases, and 4 bases had no gene match. The germline CDR1 and CDR2 sequences are MNHNS and SASEGT. The CDR3 runs 13 residues. The assay that was used to sequence DNA from cultured CD4+ T cells was the Oncomine TCR Beta short-read assay. TCRdb fed the PCR reads into MiXCR, producing one record per CDR3 protein. The sample records 16,000 or so distinct CDR3 sequences, approximately 81% being singletons. As regards this clonotype: The antigen is unknown.

This sequence joins TRBV6-1 and TRBJ1-1; 9 positions match TRBD1. The sequences come from CD4+ T cells from blood, cultured in vitro, collected after SARS-CoV-2 vaccination. This sequence originates from a human donor who received a COVID-19 vaccine. The CDR3 region is CASSRDRASEAFF. The CDR3 DNA reads TGTGCCAGCAGTCGGGACAGGGCCTCTGAAGCTTTCTTT.